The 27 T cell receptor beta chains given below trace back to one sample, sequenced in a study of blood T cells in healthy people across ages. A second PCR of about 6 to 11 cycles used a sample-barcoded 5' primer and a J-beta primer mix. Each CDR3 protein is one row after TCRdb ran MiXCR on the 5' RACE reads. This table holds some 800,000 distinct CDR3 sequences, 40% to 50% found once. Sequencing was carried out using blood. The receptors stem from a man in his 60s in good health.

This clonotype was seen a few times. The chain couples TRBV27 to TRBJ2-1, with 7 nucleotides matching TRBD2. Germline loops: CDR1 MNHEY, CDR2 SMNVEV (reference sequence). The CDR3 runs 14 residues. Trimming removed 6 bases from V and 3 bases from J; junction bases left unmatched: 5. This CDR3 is CASSPGLGYNEQFF. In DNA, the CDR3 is TGTGCCAGCAGCCCCGGACTAGGCTACAATGAGCAGTTCTTC.

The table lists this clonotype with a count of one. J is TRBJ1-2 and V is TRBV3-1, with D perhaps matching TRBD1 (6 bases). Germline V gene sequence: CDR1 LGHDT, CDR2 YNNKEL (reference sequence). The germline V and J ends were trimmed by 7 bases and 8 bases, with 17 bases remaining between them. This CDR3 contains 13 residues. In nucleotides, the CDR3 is TGTGCCAGCACCTCAACAGGGAACCGGGGCTACACCTTC. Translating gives CASTSTGNRGYTF.

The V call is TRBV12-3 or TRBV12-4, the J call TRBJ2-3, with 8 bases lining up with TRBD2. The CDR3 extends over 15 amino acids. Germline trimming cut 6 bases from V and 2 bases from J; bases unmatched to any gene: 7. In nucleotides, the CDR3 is TGTGCCAGCAGGGGAAAGCGGGGGAACACAGATACGCAGTATTTT. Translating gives CASRGKRGNTDTQYF.

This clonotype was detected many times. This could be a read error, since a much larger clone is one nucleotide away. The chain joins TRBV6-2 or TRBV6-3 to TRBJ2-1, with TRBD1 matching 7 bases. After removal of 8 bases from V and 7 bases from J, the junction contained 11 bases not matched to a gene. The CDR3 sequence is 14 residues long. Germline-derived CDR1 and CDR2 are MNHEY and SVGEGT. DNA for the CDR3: TGTGCCAGCGTAGGGGGCAGGTGGGGGAATGAGCAGTTCTTC. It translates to CASVGGRWGNEQFF.

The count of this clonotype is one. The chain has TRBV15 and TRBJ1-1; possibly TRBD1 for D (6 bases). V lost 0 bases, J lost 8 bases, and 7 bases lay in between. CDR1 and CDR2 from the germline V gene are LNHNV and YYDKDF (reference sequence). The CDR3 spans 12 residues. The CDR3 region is CATSRDGTEAFF. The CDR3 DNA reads TGTGCCACCAGCAGAGACGGGACAGAAGCTTTCTTT.

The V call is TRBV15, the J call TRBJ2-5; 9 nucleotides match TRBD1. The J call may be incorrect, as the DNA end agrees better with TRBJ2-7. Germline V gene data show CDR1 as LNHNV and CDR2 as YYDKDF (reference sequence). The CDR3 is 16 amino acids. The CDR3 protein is CATSNRDRDHRDEQYF. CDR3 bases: TGTGCCACCAGCAACCGGGACAGGGACCATCGTGACGAGCAGTACTTC.

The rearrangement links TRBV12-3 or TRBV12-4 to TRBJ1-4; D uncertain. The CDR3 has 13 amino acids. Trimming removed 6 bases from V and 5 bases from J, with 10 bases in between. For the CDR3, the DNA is TGTGCCAGCAGAGAGAGCCTCAATGAAAAACTGTTTTTT. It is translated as CASRESLNEKLFF.

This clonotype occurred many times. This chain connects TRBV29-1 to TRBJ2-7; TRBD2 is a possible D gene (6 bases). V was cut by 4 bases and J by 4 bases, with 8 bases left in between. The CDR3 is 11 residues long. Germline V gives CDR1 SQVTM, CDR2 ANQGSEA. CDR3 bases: TGCAGCGTTGTCGGGGGTTACGAGCAGTACTTC. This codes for CSVVGGYEQYF.

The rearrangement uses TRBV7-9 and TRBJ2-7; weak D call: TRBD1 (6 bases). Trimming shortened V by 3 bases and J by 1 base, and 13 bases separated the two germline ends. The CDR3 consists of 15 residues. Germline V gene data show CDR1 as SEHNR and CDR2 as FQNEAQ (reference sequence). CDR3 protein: CASSLTGTMSYEQYF. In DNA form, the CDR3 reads TGTGCCAGCAGCTTGACAGGTACGATGTCCTACGAGCAGTACTTC. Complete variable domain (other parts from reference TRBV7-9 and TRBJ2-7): DTGVSQNPRHKITKRGQNVTFRCDPISEHNRLYWYRQTLGQGPEFLTYFQNEAQLEKSRLLSDRFSAERPKGSFSTLEIQRTEQGDSAMYLCASSLTGTMSYEQYFGPGTRLTVT.

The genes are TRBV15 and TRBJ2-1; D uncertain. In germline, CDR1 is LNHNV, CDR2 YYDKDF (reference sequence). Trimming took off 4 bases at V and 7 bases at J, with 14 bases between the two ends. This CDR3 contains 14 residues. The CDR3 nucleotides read TGTGCCACCAGCAATGGGGTGGTTAGGAATGAGCAGTTCTTC. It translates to CATSNGVVRNEQFF.

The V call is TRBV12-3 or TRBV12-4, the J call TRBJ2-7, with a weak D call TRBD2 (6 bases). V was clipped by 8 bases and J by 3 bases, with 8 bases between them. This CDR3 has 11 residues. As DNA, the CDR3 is TGTGCCAGCGGGACTGTCTACGAGCAGTACTTC. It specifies CASGTVYEQYF.

For the CDR3, the DNA is TGCGCCAGCAGACAGGGGAATAACCAATACAATGAGCAGTTCTTC. Protein sequence: CASRQGNNQYNEQFF. This chain joins TRBV4-3 and TRBJ2-1, with 7 bases lining up with TRBD1. Germline CDR1 is LGHNA and CDR2 is YSLEER. The CDR3 covers 15 residues. Unmatched junction bases numbered 9, after V lost 6 bases and J lost 4 bases.

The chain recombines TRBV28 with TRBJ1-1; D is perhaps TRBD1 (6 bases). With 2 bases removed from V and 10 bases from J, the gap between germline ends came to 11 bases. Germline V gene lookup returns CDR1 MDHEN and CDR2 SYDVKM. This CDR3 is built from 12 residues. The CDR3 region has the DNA TGTGCCAGCAGTTTAATTTGGGGGCCAGCTTTCTTT. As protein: CASSLIWGPAFF.

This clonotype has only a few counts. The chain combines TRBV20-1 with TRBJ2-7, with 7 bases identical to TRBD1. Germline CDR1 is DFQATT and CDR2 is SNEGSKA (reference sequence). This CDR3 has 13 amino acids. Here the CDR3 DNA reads TGCAGCCCGACCCGGACAGGCGTCTACGAGCAGTACTTC. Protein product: CSPTRTGVYEQYF.

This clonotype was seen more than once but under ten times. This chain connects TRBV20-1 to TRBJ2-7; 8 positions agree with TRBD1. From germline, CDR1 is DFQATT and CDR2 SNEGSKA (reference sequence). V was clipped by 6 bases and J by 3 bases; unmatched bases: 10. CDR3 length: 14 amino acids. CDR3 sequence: CSAAERGTGYEQYF. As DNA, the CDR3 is TGCAGTGCAGCCGAAAGGGGGACAGGCTACGAGCAGTACTTC.

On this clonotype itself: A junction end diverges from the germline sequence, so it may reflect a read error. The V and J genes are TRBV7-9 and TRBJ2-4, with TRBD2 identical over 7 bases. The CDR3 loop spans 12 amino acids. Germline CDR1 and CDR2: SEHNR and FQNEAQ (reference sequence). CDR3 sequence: CTSSQGGNIQYF. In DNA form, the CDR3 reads TGTACCAGCAGCCAGGGAGGGAACATTCAGTACTTC. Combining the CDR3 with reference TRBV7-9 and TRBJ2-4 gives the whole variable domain DTGVSQNPRHKITKRGQNVTFRCDPISEHNRLYWYRQTLGQGPEFLTYFQNEAQLEKSRLLSDRFSAERPKGSFSTLEIQRTEQGDSAMYLCTSSQGGNIQYFGAGTRLSVL.

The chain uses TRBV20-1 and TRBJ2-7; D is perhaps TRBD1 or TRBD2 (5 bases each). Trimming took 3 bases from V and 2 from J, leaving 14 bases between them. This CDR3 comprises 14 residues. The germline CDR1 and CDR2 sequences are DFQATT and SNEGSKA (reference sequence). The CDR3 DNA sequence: TGCAGTGCTAGCGGGGACGCCGGGGCCTACGAGCAGTACTTC. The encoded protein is CSASGDAGAYEQYF.

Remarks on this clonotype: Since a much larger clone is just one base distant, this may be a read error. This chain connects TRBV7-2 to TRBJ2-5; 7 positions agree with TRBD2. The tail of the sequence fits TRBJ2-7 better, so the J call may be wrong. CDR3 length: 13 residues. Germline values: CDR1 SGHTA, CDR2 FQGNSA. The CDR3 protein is CASSAGLGFEQYF. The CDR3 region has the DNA TGTGCCAGCAGCGCAGGACTAGGATTCGAGCAGTACTTC.

CDR3 protein: CASTRHVGRAEAFF. The CDR3 DNA reads TGTGCCAGCACCAGACATGTCGGTCGGGCTGAAGCTTTCTTT. The chain couples TRBV6-5 to TRBJ1-1; D unresolved. The CDR3 runs to 14 residues. Germline V gives CDR1 MNHEY, CDR2 SVGAGI. Deletions cut 7 bases from V and 6 bases from J, with 18 bases between.

CDR3 loop: CSAHPSADTQYF. The CDR3 DNA sequence: TGCAGCGCCCATCCATCTGCAGATACGCAGTATTTT. The rearrangement uses TRBV29-1 and TRBJ2-3, with no clear D. This CDR3 is 12 amino acids long. V was cut by 7 bases and J by 4 bases, with 12 bases left in between. Germline CDR1 is SQVTM and CDR2 is ANQGSEA.

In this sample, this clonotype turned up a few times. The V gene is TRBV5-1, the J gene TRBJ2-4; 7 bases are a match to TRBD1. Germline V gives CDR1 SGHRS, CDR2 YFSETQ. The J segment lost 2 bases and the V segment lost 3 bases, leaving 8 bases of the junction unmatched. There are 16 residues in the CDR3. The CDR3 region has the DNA TGCGCCAGCAGCTCCTCGACAGGGCTAACCAAAAACATTCAGTACTTC. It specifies CASSSSTGLTKNIQYF. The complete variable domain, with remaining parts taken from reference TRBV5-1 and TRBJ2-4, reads KAGVTQTPRYLIKTRGQQVTLSCSPISGHRSVSWYQQTPGQGLQFLFEYFSETQRNKGNFPGRFSGRQFSNSRSEMNVSTLELGDSALYLCASSSSTGLTKNIQYFGAGTRLSVL.

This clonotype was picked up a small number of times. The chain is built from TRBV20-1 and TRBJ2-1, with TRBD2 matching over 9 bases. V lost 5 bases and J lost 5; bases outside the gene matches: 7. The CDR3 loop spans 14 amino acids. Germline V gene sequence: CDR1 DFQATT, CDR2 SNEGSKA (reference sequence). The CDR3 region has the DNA TGCAGTGCTTTTAGCGGGGGTATAAACAATGAGCAGTTCTTC. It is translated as CSAFSGGINNEQFF.

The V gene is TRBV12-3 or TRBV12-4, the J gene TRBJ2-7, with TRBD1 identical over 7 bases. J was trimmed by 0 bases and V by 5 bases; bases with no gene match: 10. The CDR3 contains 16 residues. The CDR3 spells CASSIRTGESSYEQYF. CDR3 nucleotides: TGTGCCAGCAGTATCCGGACAGGCGAAAGCTCCTACGAGCAGTACTTC.

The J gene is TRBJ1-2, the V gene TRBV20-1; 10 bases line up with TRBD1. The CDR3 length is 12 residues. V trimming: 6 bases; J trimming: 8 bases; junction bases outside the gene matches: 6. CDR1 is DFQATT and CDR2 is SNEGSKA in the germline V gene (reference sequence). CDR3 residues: CSAGTGAAGYTF. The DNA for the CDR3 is TGCAGTGCGGGGACAGGGGCTGCCGGCTACACCTTC.

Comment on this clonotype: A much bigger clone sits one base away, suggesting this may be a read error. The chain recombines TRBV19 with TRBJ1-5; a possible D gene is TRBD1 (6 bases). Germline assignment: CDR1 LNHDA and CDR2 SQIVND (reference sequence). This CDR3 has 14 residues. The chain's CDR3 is CTSMDSYSNQPQHF. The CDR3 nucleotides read TGTACCAGCATGGACAGCTATAGCAATCAGCCCCAGCATTTT.

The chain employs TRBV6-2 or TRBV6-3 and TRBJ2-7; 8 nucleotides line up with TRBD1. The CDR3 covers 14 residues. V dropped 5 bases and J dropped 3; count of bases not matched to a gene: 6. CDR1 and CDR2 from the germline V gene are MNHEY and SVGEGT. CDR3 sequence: CASSQGQVVYEQYF. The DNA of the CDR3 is TGTGCCAGCAGTCAGGGACAGGTTGTCTACGAGCAGTACTTC.

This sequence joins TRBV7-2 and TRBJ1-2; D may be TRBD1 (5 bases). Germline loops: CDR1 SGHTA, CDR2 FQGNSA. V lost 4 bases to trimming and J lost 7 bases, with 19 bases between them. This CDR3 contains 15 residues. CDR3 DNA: TGTGCCAGCAGCTCCCCAGCGGGGGGAGCCCGTGGCTACACCTTC. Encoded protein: CASSSPAGGARGYTF.